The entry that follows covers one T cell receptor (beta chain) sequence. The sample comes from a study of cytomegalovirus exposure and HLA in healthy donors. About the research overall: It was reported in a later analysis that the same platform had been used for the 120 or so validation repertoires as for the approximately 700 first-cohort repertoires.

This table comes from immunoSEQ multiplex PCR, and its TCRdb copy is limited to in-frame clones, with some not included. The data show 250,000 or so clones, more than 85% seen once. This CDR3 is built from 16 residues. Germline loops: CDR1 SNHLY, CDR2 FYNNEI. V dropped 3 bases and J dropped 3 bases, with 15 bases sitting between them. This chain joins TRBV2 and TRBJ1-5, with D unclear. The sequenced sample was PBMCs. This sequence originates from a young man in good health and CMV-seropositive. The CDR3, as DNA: TGTGCCAGCAGTGACCAGATGACCCTTTCCAATCAGCCCCAGCATTTT. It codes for CASSDQMTLSNQPQHF.